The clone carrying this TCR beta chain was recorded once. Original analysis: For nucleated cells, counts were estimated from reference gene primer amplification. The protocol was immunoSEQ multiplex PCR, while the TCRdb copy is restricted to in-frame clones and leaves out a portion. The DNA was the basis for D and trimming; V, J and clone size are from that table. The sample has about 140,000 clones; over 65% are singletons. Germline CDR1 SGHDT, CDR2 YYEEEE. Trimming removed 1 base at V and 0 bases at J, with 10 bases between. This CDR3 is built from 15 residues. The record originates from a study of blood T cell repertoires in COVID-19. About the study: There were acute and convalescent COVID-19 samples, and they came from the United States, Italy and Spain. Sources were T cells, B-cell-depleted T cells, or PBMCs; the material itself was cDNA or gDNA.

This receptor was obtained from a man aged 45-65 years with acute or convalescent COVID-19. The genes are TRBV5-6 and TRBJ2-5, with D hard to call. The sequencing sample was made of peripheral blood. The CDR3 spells CASSLSTNYQETQYF. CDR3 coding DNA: TGTGCCAGCAGCTTGTCGACAAACTACCAAGAGACCCAGTACTTC.